This T cell receptor (beta chain) was profiled in a study of blood T cell repertoires in COVID-19. Study as a whole: Collection of acute and convalescent COVID-19 samples took place in the United States, Italy and Spain. From T cells, B-cell-depleted T cells, or PBMCs came the material, which was cDNA or gDNA.

As processed by the authors: Reference gene primer amplification yielded estimated nucleated cell counts. Clones were sequenced by immunoSEQ multiplex PCR, and TCRdb holds only the in-frame ones, with some missing. From that table come the V and J calls and clone size; the DNA was used to work out D and trimming. The repertoire holds roughly 28,000 clones, about 80% seen once, with roughly 71% in the top ten. This TCR came from a man in his 70s with acute or convalescent COVID-19. The specimen was peripheral blood.

CDR3: CASSLVAGNTEAFF. In nucleotides, the CDR3 is TGCGCCAGCAGCTTGGTTGCAGGGAACACTGAAGCTTTCTTT. V and J are TRBV5-1 and TRBJ1-1; unclear D gene. The CDR3 is 14 residues long. V dropped 0 bases and J dropped 1 base, with 7 bases sitting between them. Germline V gene sequence: CDR1 SGHRS, CDR2 YFSETQ.